A single sample gave rise to the 11 T cell receptor beta chains below, sequenced in a study of Ad26.COV2.S vaccination and SARS-CoV-2 variants. Measured with immunoSEQ multiplex PCR; TCRdb has only the in-frame clones, and not every one. The sample shows about 680,000 clones, 80% to 90% of them seen only once. Treatment in this sample: some 20 received Ad26.COV2.S at low or high dose, single or two shots; five or six received placebo; per-sample allocation not given. Samples were taken on day 63 after the first vaccine or placebo injection. The material was peripheral blood, obtained in a trial of Ad26.COV2.S vaccine versus placebo. These receptors all stem from a person aged 18-60 years who received the Ad26.COV2.S COVID-19 vaccine or a placebo.

This clone has a handful of counts. Here the CDR3 reads CASSPTGGNSPLHF. The CDR3 region has the DNA TGTGCCAGCAGCCCCACAGGGGGCAATTCACCCCTCCACTTT. The chain carries TRBV3-1 (or the pseudogene TRBV3-2) and TRBJ1-6, with TRBD1 identical over 9 bases. The CDR3 extends over 14 amino acids. With V trimmed by 4 bases and J by 7 bases, 2 bases remained unmatched. The germline gives CDR1 LGHDT, CDR2 YNNKEL (reference sequence).

This sequence joins TRBV5-8 and TRBJ2-7, with TRBD2 identical over 14 bases. The junction had 10 bases not matched to a gene; V was cut back by 4 bases and J by 13 bases. Germline lookup yields CDR1 SGHTS and CDR2 YDEGEE. CDR3 size: 14 residues. This chain's CDR3 is CASSRTSGRNGYYF. The DNA of the CDR3 is TGTGCCAGCAGCCGGACTAGCGGGAGGAACGGGTATTACTTC.

Details on this clone: This same CDR3 is encoded by further DNA sequences in the sample. The chain links TRBV20-1 to TRBJ2-7; D is ambiguous. This CDR3 contains 10 residues. Germline V gene lookup returns CDR1 DFQATT and CDR2 SNEGSKA (reference sequence). V was trimmed by 1 base and J by 4 bases, leaving 2 bases between them. The CDR3 DNA reads as TGCAGTGCTAGAGGGTACGAGCAGTACTTC. This sequence encodes CSARGYEQYF.

The chain combines TRBV7-2 with TRBJ1-2; D is possibly TRBD1 (6 bases). This CDR3 has 16 amino acids. V was pared by 1 base and J by 3 bases, with 15 bases between. Germline V gives CDR1 SGHTA, CDR2 FQGNSA. This chain's CDR3 is CASSLDGLAGDYGYTF. Here the CDR3 DNA reads TGTGCCAGCAGCTTAGATGGGTTAGCAGGGGACTATGGCTACACCTTC.

This clone was seen once. The V gene is TRBV30, the J gene TRBJ1-1; D gene uncertain. V was clipped by 0 bases and J by 1 base, with 9 bases between them. CDR1 is GTSNPN, CDR2 SVGIG, per germline (reference sequence). The CDR3 extends over 14 amino acids. The CDR3 here is CAWSVVRTNTEAFF. The DNA for the CDR3 is TGTGCCTGGAGTGTTGTCAGAACGAACACTGAAGCTTTCTTT.

V is TRBV30 and J is TRBJ1-1, with no clear D. V was cut by 3 bases and J by 6 bases, with 8 bases left in between. Germline V gene data show CDR1 as GTSNPN and CDR2 as SVGIG (reference sequence). This CDR3 has 11 residues. CDR3 loop: CAWRYAAEAFF. The CDR3 coding sequence is TGTGCCTGGAGGTATGCAGCTGAAGCTTTCTTT.

V usage is TRBV5-4 and J usage is TRBJ1-4; D not certain. V lost 3 bases and J 0 bases, leaving 6 bases between the germline ends. Germline CDR1 is SGHNT and CDR2 is YYREEE (reference sequence). The length of the CDR3 is 14 residues. The CDR3 is CASSWSSTNEKLFF. The CDR3 nucleotides are TGTGCCAGCAGCTGGTCATCAACTAATGAAAAACTGTTTTTT.

The rearrangement links TRBV9 to TRBJ2-2; D uncertain. The germline CDR1 and CDR2 sequences are SGDLS and YYNGEE. With 4 bases removed from V and 7 bases from J, the gap between germline ends came to 17 bases. This CDR3 is built from 15 residues. In DNA, the CDR3 is TGTGCCAGCAGCCCACGGAACAACCTCGTCGGGGAGCTGTTTTTT. Residues: CASSPRNNLVGELFF.

The chain joins TRBV24-1 to TRBJ1-2, with D tentatively TRBD1 (5 bases). Trimming took off 4 bases at V and 8 bases at J, with 16 bases between the two ends. The CDR3 length is 14 residues. Germline assignment: CDR1 KGHDR and CDR2 SFDVKD. The CDR3 region is CATSDTQGLDGYTF. DNA of the CDR3: TGTGCCACCAGTGACACTCAGGGCCTCGACGGCTACACCTTC.

This clone was observed once. The sample carries other DNA sequences with the same CDR3. This chain joins TRBV2 and TRBJ2-5; no reliable D call. CDR1 is SNHLY and CDR2 is FYNNEI in the germline V gene. The CDR3 runs 11 residues. Trimming left V 1 base short and J 4 bases short, with 1 base between. The CDR3 protein is CASSEGETQYF. The CDR3 DNA follows: TGTGCCAGCAGTGAAGGAGAGACCCAGTACTTC. Variable domain in full (rest from reference TRBV2 and TRBJ2-5): EPEVTQTPSHQVTQMGQEVILRCVPISNHLYFYWYRQILGQKVEFLVSFYNNEISEKSEIFDDQFSVERPDGSNFTLKIRSTKLEDSAMYFCASSEGETQYFGPGTRLLVL.

The chain is built from TRBV19 and TRBJ2-1, with 9 bases matching TRBD2. The CDR3 extends over 15 amino acids. The germline CDR1 and CDR2 sequences are LNHDA and SQIVND (reference sequence). Trimming cost V 5 bases and J 3 bases; bases outside gene matches: 5. CDR3 coding DNA: TGTGCCAGTAGTTATAGCGGGAGCGGCTACAATGAGCAGTTCTTC. Its translation: CASSYSGSGYNEQFF. The full variable domain, rest sourced from reference TRBV19 and TRBJ2-1, is DGGITQSPKYLFRKEGQNVTLSCEQNLNHDAMYWYRQDPGQGLRLIYYSQIVNDFQKGDIAEGYSVSREKKESFPLTVTSAQKNPTAFYLCASSYSGSGYNEQFFGPGTRLTVL.